Listed here are 12 T cell receptor beta chains from one sample, sequenced in a study of beta chain features in type 1 diabetes. Study-wide results and limits: Type 1 diabetes patients had TCRB CDR3s that were shorter (moderately but significantly so) in all four CD4+ subsets.

For these TCRs, the target antigens are not known. What was sequenced were expressed TCRB transcripts, since all of the isolated RNA had been reverse transcribed. Clones were read by immunoSEQ multiplex PCR, and TCRdb kept only the in-frame ones, dropping some. Here the sample spans hundreds of thousands of clones, roughly 13% being singletons. The source material was naive CD4+ T cells from blood. The receptors derive from a man in his late teens or twenties with type 1 diabetes.

This chain links TRBV18 with TRBJ1-6, with D tentatively TRBD1 (5 bases). The V end lost 8 bases, the J end lost 7 bases, and 12 bases lay between the germline ends. Germline V CDR1 and CDR2: KGHSH, LQKENI. The CDR3 consists of 13 residues. The CDR3 protein is CASKTEANSPLHF. CDR3 nucleotide sequence: TGTGCCAGCAAGACAGAGGCAAATTCACCCCTCCACTTT.

The gene calls are TRBV6-6 and TRBJ2-5, with D perhaps TRBD2 (6 bases). The germline gives CDR1 MNHNY, CDR2 SVGAGI (reference sequence). The ends were cut back, 5 bases at V and 4 bases at J, with 8 bases in the middle. The CDR3 runs 12 residues. CDR3 loop: CASSTGVETQYF. CDR3 nucleotides: TGTGCCAGCAGTACGGGGGTAGAGACCCAGTACTTC.

V is TRBV18 and J is TRBJ2-7; tentatively, D is TRBD1 (5 bases). CDR3 length equals 13 residues. Trimming shortened V by 4 bases and J by 5 bases, and 12 bases separated the two germline ends. CDR1 is KGHSH, CDR2 LQKENI, per germline. This chain's CDR3 is CASSQQVINEQYF. The CDR3 DNA reads TGTGCCAGCTCACAACAGGTTATCAACGAGCAGTACTTC.

This clone appeared a few times. This chain connects TRBV10-3 to TRBJ2-5; 12 bases are a match to TRBD2. CDR1 is ENHRY, CDR2 SYGVKD, per germline. CDR3 length: 15 residues. V dropped 8 bases and J dropped 1; count of bases not matched to a gene: 5. CDR3 bases: TGTGCCATCCGACAGACTAGCGGGGGCCAAGAGACCCAGTACTTC. Protein product: CAIRQTSGGQETQYF.

This clone was picked up a small number of times. The V and J genes are TRBV28 and TRBJ2-1, with 8 bases identical to TRBD1. V was clipped by 7 bases and J by 7 bases; unmatched bases: 9. The V gene's germline CDR1 is MDHEN and CDR2 SYDVKM. CDR3 size: 14 residues. CDR3 residues: CASTDRGFGNEQFF. DNA of the CDR3: TGTGCCAGCACCGACAGGGGTTTTGGGAATGAGCAGTTCTTC.

The rearrangement uses TRBV6-6 and TRBJ2-3; D might be TRBD2 (7 bases). Between the trimmed V and J ends, which lost 5 bases and 3 bases, there was a span of 12 bases. The CDR3 is made up of 14 amino acids. Germline V gene data show CDR1 as MNHNY and CDR2 as SVGAGI (reference sequence). CDR3 protein: CASSPGGQTDTQYF. In DNA, the CDR3 is TGTGCCAGCAGTCCCGGGGGGCAAACAGATACGCAGTATTTT.

In its sample, this clone was seen a few times. V gene TRBV18 combines with J gene TRBJ2-3, with D possibly being TRBD2 (6 bases). The germline V and J ends were trimmed by 6 bases and 2 bases, with 24 bases remaining between them. The V gene's germline CDR1 is KGHSH and CDR2 LQKENI. The CDR3 runs to 18 residues. CDR3 coding DNA: TGTGCCAGCTCCCCATCCGCCCGGGGGTTCCCCTTCACAGATACGCAGTATTTT. Amino acids: CASSPSARGFPFTDTQYF. Variable domain in full (rest from reference TRBV18 and TRBJ2-3): NAGVMQNPRHLVRRRGQEARLRCSPMKGHSHVYWYRQLPEEGLKFMVYLQKENIIDESGMPKERFSAEFPKEGPSILRIQQVVRGDSAAYFCASSPSARGFPFTDTQYFGPGTRLTVL.

This clone was detected only a few times. This sequence joins TRBV6-5 and TRBJ2-5, with 10 bases fitting TRBD2. Germline values: CDR1 MNHEY, CDR2 SVGAGI. The CDR3 totals 15 residues. V lost 5 bases, J lost 2 bases, and 5 bases stayed unmatched. The CDR3 reads CASSRIAGGQETQYF. Written as DNA, the CDR3 is TGTGCCAGCAGTCGAATAGCGGGGGGACAAGAGACCCAGTACTTC.

V and J are TRBV7-9 and TRBJ2-7; 7 bases are shared with TRBD2. The CDR3 has 14 residues. Germline values: CDR1 SEHNR, CDR2 FQNEAQ (reference sequence). With 0 bases clipped from V and 6 bases from J, the junction kept 5 bases outside the gene matches. This CDR3 reads CASSLANSGGEQYF. The CDR3 DNA reads TGTGCCAGCAGCTTAGCTAATTCGGGGGGCGAGCAGTACTTC.

V and J are TRBV14 and TRBJ2-5; weak D call: TRBD2 (5 bases). The ends were cut back, 0 bases at V and 5 bases at J, with 10 bases in the middle. This CDR3 is 14 amino acids long. In germline, CDR1 is SGHDN, CDR2 FVKESK. CDR3 protein: CASSQDEGRETQYF. The CDR3, as DNA: TGTGCCAGCAGCCAAGATGAGGGCAGGGAGACCCAGTACTTC.

The chain links TRBV27 to TRBJ1-2; D remains ambiguous. This CDR3 has 18 residues. Trimming removed 2 bases at V and 2 bases at J, with 21 bases between. Germline V CDR1 and CDR2: MNHEY, SMNVEV (reference sequence). The CDR3 bases are TGTGCCAGCAGTTTACGGTTCGCGGGTCGGCCGTCGAACTATGGCTACACCTTC. Amino acids: CASSLRFAGRPSNYGYTF.

This clone was detected only a few times. The same CDR3 can be traced to other DNA sequences in this sample. V and J are TRBV20-1 and TRBJ2-5; D not resolved. V gave up 2 bases and J gave up 1 base, with 2 bases separating them. In germline, CDR1 is DFQATT, CDR2 SNEGSKA (reference sequence). CDR3 size: 11 residues. The CDR3 DNA sequence: TGCAGTGCTAGATTCCAAGAGACCCAGTACTTC. Encoded protein: CSARFQETQYF.